This TCR beta chain emerged from a study of shared clonotypes between healthy human individuals. Study results and caveats: Shared clonotypes across all four donors exceeded non-shared ones in generation probability.

Genomic DNA (from each subset) was split evenly across several immunoSEQ plates. Using approximately 190 ng DNA, about 29,000 T cell genomes, the sorted-subset replicate PCRs were run. Generated by immunoSEQ multiplex PCR, the TCRdb table keeps only in-frame clones and is missing some. The table includes more than 1.2 million clones, approximately 98.5% detected once. The healthy adult donors were HIV-negative and reported no recent acute infections or vaccinations. This CDR3 region has 12 residues. V was pared by 7 bases and J by 2 bases, with 2 bases of the junction left unmatched. CDR1 is SGDLS, CDR2 YYNGEE, per germline. Comments on this clone: Its antigen remains unknown.

The TCR originated in a man under 40 in good health. Sequencing was carried out using naive CD4+ T cells sorted from blood. As for subset: CD45RA+ positively selected. This chain connects TRBV9 to TRBJ2-5, with 7 nucleotides matching TRBD1. The CDR3: CASSTGQETQYF. The CDR3 DNA sequence: TGTGCCAGCTCGACAGGGCAAGAGACCCAGTACTTC.